A single sample gave rise to the 31 T cell receptor beta chains below, sequenced in a study of blood T cell repertoires in COVID-19. Sequencing used immunoSEQ multiplex PCR; TCRdb keeps in-frame clones, though not all of them. Of 90,000 to 130,000 clones listed, roughly 82% were seen once; the top ten hold more than 15%. The sequencing sample was made of peripheral blood. The receptors shown here come from a woman aged 55 to 70 with acute or convalescent COVID-19.

This clone was seen just once. V gene TRBV9 combines with J gene TRBJ1-1; TRBD1 might be the D (6 bases). Germline V lookup: CDR1 SGDLS, CDR2 YYNGEE. CDR3 length equals 17 residues. Trimming took off 0 bases at V and 0 bases at J, with 15 bases between the two ends. The chain's CDR3 is CASSVEGQTGVNTEAFF. The CDR3 coding sequence is TGTGCCAGCAGCGTAGAGGGTCAGACAGGAGTGAACACTGAAGCTTTCTTT.

The V and J genes are TRBV4-3 and TRBJ2-3; 11 nucleotides align to TRBD2. The length of the CDR3 is 16 residues. V gave up 1 base and J gave up 3 bases; unmatched junction bases: 3. Germline lookup yields CDR1 LGHNA and CDR2 YSLEER. Here the CDR3 reads CASSQVLAGGTDTQYF. The CDR3 DNA sequence: TGCGCCAGCAGCCAAGTCCTAGCGGGGGGTACAGATACGCAGTATTTT.

This clone has more than one count but fewer than ten. This chain uses TRBV5-4 with TRBJ2-2, with TRBD2 matching over 10 bases. Trimming removed 4 bases from V and 2 bases from J; junction bases left unmatched: 8. The CDR3 totals 17 residues. Germline values: CDR1 SGHNT, CDR2 YYREEE (reference sequence). CDR3 protein: CASSDRASGGNTGELFF. DNA of the CDR3: TGTGCCAGCAGCGATCGGGCTAGCGGGGGCAACACCGGGGAGCTGTTTTTT.

The chain employs TRBV9 and TRBJ1-4; D remains ambiguous. V was pared by 0 bases and J by 0 bases, with 9 bases between. This CDR3 is 16 amino acids long. Germline V gives CDR1 SGDLS, CDR2 YYNGEE. For the CDR3, the DNA is TGTGCCAGCAGCGTAGGCAGAATCCCAACTAATGAAAAACTGTTTTTT. It is translated as CASSVGRIPTNEKLFF.

The V gene is TRBV7-8, the J gene TRBJ2-3; 9 bases align to TRBD2. J was trimmed by 1 base and V by 7 bases; bases with no gene match: 9. Germline values: CDR1 SGHVS, CDR2 FQNEAQ. This CDR3 has 16 residues. CDR3 coding DNA: TGTGCCAGCACCCCGTCGAGGACTAGCGGCACAGATACGCAGTATTTT. It codes for CASTPSRTSGTDTQYF.

The gene calls are TRBV5-5 and TRBJ1-2; 8 bases match TRBD1. This CDR3 has 14 amino acids. The V gene's germline CDR1 is SGHKS and CDR2 YYEKEE (reference sequence). V lost 3 bases and J lost 6; bases outside the gene matches: 7. The CDR3 here is CASSSRQGMNGYTF. The CDR3 DNA reads TGTGCCAGCAGCTCCAGACAGGGGATGAATGGCTACACCTTC.

J is TRBJ1-5 and V is TRBV7-2, with D possibly matching TRBD1 (5 bases). The V gene lost 0 bases and the J gene lost 5 bases, with 14 bases spanning the gap. There are 16 residues in the CDR3. Germline V gene sequence: CDR1 SGHTA, CDR2 FQGNSA. The CDR3 here is CASSLAGVGGYQPQHF. As DNA, the CDR3 is TGTGCCAGCAGCTTAGCGGGGGTGGGAGGTTATCAGCCCCAGCATTTT.

The gene calls are TRBV30 and TRBJ1-3, with 10 nucleotides matching TRBD1. V shed 2 bases and J 5 bases; nucleotides not matched to a gene: 9. The CDR3 contains 16 residues. Germline values: CDR1 GTSNPN, CDR2 SVGIG (reference sequence). In DNA, the CDR3 is TGTGCCTGGAGTCTGACAGGGGGCCACATGAGAAACACCATATATTTT. It codes for CAWSLTGGHMRNTIYF.

The sample holds a few counts of this clone. The genes are TRBV6-2 or TRBV6-3 and TRBJ2-3, with 8 bases identical to TRBD2. The CDR3 sequence is 18 residues long. V shed 4 bases and J 2 bases; nucleotides not matched to a gene: 14. Germline V gene data show CDR1 as MNHEY and CDR2 as SVGEGT. CDR3 nucleotide sequence: TGTGCCAGCAGTTTATCAGGCCCCTCGGGGGGGTCCACAGATACGCAGTATTTT. Translation: CASSLSGPSGGSTDTQYF.

The chain joins TRBV18 to TRBJ1-2; 7 positions match TRBD1. Germline loops: CDR1 KGHSH, CDR2 LQKENI. With 3 bases clipped from V and 4 bases from J, the junction kept 5 bases outside the gene matches. This CDR3 spans 14 amino acids. The CDR3 DNA sequence: TGTGCCAGCTCACCTGGACAGGACGGCTATGGCTACACCTTC. Encoded protein: CASSPGQDGYGYTF.

V is TRBV19 and J is TRBJ2-2; 7 nucleotides agree with TRBD2. V was clipped by 5 bases and J by 3 bases; unmatched bases: 6. Germline loops: CDR1 LNHDA, CDR2 SQIVND (reference sequence). CDR3 size: 15 residues. The CDR3 DNA reads as TGTGCCAGTAGTCTACGGACTAGAGACACCGGGGAGCTGTTTTTT. Translation: CASSLRTRDTGELFF.

The chain recombines TRBV27 with TRBJ1-1; D call uncertain. The CDR3 runs 13 residues. Trimming shortened V by 3 bases and J by 2 bases, and 7 bases separated the two germline ends. Germline V gene lookup returns CDR1 MNHEY and CDR2 SMNVEV (reference sequence). CDR3 loop: CASSLEANTEAFF. The CDR3 DNA follows: TGTGCCAGCAGTTTGGAGGCAAACACTGAAGCTTTCTTT.

The V and J genes are TRBV7-3 and TRBJ2-2; perhaps TRBD1 as D (5 bases). Trimming cost V 7 bases and J 7 bases, with 16 bases left between them. The CDR3 runs to 14 residues. Germline CDR1 is SGHTA and CDR2 is FQGTGA. The CDR3 reads CASTLGQTGGELFF. CDR3 nucleotide sequence: TGTGCCAGCACCCTGGGGCAGACGGGCGGGGAGCTGTTTTTT.

CDR3 loop: CATQGQAQSQLEAFF. CDR3 bases: TGTGCCACCCAAGGACAGGCCCAAAGTCAGTTGGAAGCTTTCTTT. The rearrangement links TRBV19 to TRBJ1-1; 7 bases match TRBD1. The V segment lost 10 bases and the J segment 8 bases; nucleotides outside the gene matches: 19. The CDR3 spans 15 residues. Germline V CDR1 and CDR2: LNHDA, SQIVND (reference sequence).

The CDR3 nucleotides are TGTGCCAGCAGCACACGGGGGACAGGGGGTTATAATGGCTACACCTTC. Translating it yields CASSTRGTGGYNGYTF. The rearrangement joins TRBV7-9 to TRBJ1-2; 11 nucleotides agree with TRBD1. CDR3 size: 16 residues. The V gene's germline CDR1 is SEHNR and CDR2 FQNEAQ (reference sequence). The V segment lost 5 bases and the J segment 6 bases; nucleotides outside the gene matches: 11. The variable domain in full, with the rest retrieved from reference TRBV7-9 and TRBJ1-2, is DTGVSQNPRHKITKRGQNVTFRCDPISEHNRLYWYRQTLGQGPEFLTYFQNEAQLEKSRLLSDRFSAERPKGSFSTLEIQRTEQGDSAMYLCASSTRGTGGYNGYTFGSGTRLTVV.

The V call is TRBV30, the J call TRBJ1-2; the D gene is possibly TRBD1 (6 bases). Germline V lookup: CDR1 GTSNPN, CDR2 SVGIG (reference sequence). Between the trimmed V and J ends, which lost 0 bases and 6 bases, there was a span of 14 bases. The length of the CDR3 is 14 residues. Written as DNA, the CDR3 is TGTGCCTGGAGTGTAAACAGGGCGGAGAATGGCTACACCTTC. This translates into CAWSVNRAENGYTF.

V gene TRBV6-6 combines with J gene TRBJ1-1; 8 bases map to TRBD1. Losses at the gene ends were 5 bases for V and 5 bases for J; bases not matched to a gene: 7. CDR1 MNHNY and CDR2 SVGAGI come from the germline V gene (reference sequence). The CDR3 contains 14 residues. The CDR3, as DNA: TGTGCCAGCAGTCGGACAGGGAGTGAGACTGAAGCTTTCTTT. Its protein is CASSRTGSETEAFF.

This sequence joins TRBV5-1 and TRBJ2-7; maybe TRBD1 (6 bases). The CDR3 has 16 residues. Trimming removed 4 bases from V and 2 bases from J, with 19 bases in between. Germline values: CDR1 SGHRS, CDR2 YFSETQ. The CDR3 bases are TGCGCCAGCAGCCCTGGATGGCAGGGGCGGACCTACGAGCAGTACTTC. Amino acid sequence: CASSPGWQGRTYEQYF.

This chain links TRBV11-1 with TRBJ2-2, with 10 bases identical to TRBD1. Germline trimming cut 3 bases from V and 4 bases from J; bases unmatched to any gene: 2. The CDR3 sequence is 15 residues long. Looked up from germline, CDR1 is SGHAT and CDR2 is FQDESV (reference sequence). The CDR3 coding sequence is TGTGCCAGCAGCTTCGGACAGGGGGTCACCGGGGAGCTGTTTTTT. Amino acids: CASSFGQGVTGELFF.

V gene TRBV21-1 combines with J gene TRBJ2-2; whether TRBD2, the table's D call, matches the DNA was not checked. TRBV21-1 is noted as a pseudogene. The CDR3 is 21 amino acids. The CDR3 bases are TGTGCCAGCAGCACGCCGGAACCGGGACTAGCGGGAGGTGCGAACACCGGGGAGCTGTTTTTT. Protein product: CASSTPEPGLAGGANTGELFF.

This sequence joins TRBV7-2 and TRBJ2-1; tentative D call: TRBD1 (5 bases). CDR3 size: 14 residues. Germline assignment: CDR1 SGHTA and CDR2 FQGNSA. V was cut by 0 bases and J by 8 bases, with 11 bases left in between. The CDR3 DNA is TGTGCCAGCAGCTTAGCGGGGCCGTGGTATGAGCAGTTCTTC. This sequence encodes CASSLAGPWYEQFF.

This clone was seen a handful of times. The chain employs TRBV29-1 and TRBJ2-1, with 9 bases lining up with TRBD1. Trimming removed 3 bases from V and 4 bases from J; junction bases left unmatched: 4. This CDR3 comprises 14 residues. Germline CDR1 reads SQVTM; CDR2 reads ANQGSEA. The CDR3 nucleotides are TGCAGCGTTGATAGACAGGGGGGGTACAATGAGCAGTTCTTC. The encoded protein is CSVDRQGGYNEQFF.

The rearrangement joins TRBV23-1 to TRBJ2-3; D perhaps matches TRBD2 (6 bases). TRBV23-1 is known as an ORF, though its function is uncertain. Trimming pared 2 bases from V and 3 bases from J, leaving 21 bases between. CDR3 length: 18 residues. In nucleotides, the CDR3 is TGCGCCAGCAGTCAAGGCCCCATCCGCGGGGCAAATACAGATACGCAGTATTTT. Amino acid sequence: CASSQGPIRGANTDTQYF.

The CDR3 is CASSHGQGKGNTIYF. The CDR3 DNA reads as TGTGCCAGCAGCCACGGACAGGGTAAGGGCAACACCATATATTTT. The chain joins TRBV5-8 to TRBJ1-3; 8 bases fit TRBD1. Germline V gives CDR1 SGHTS, CDR2 YDEGEE. The J segment lost 7 bases and the V segment lost 4 bases, leaving 10 bases of the junction unmatched. This CDR3 has 15 residues.

The rearrangement joins TRBV7-9 to TRBJ1-2; D is perhaps TRBD1 (5 bases). Germline V gene data show CDR1 as SEHNR and CDR2 as FQNEAQ (reference sequence). Trimming took 3 bases from V and 1 from J, leaving 18 bases between them. The CDR3 is 17 residues long. For the CDR3, the DNA is TGTGCCAGCAGCTTCCCTAATCCTCTCCAGGGTAACTATGGCTACACCTTC. Translated, it gives CASSFPNPLQGNYGYTF. Supplemented by reference TRBV7-9 and TRBJ1-2, the full variable domain reads DTGVSQNPRHKITKRGQNVTFRCDPISEHNRLYWYRQTLGQGPEFLTYFQNEAQLEKSRLLSDRFSAERPKGSFSTLEIQRTEQGDSAMYLCASSFPNPLQGNYGYTFGSGTRLTVV.

The genes are TRBV11-1 and TRBJ2-1; TRBD2 agrees at 8 bases. The CDR3 consists of 15 residues. Germline V gene data show CDR1 as SGHAT and CDR2 as FQDESV (reference sequence). V lost 8 bases to trimming and J lost 7 bases; unmatched junction nucleotides: 13. For the CDR3, the DNA is TGTGCCAGCGAGACCTCGGGACTAGACTTTAATGAGCAGTTCTTC. Residues: CASETSGLDFNEQFF.

The chain links TRBV7-9 to TRBJ2-2; D possibly corresponds to TRBD1 (6 bases). This CDR3 is 14 amino acids long. Trimming took off 5 bases at V and 4 bases at J, with 11 bases between the two ends. Per germline, CDR1 SEHNR and CDR2 FQNEAQ (reference sequence). The CDR3 is CASSLTGPTGELFF. For the CDR3, the DNA is TGTGCCAGCAGCCTAACAGGGCCCACCGGGGAGCTGTTTTTT.

The chain recombines TRBV2 with TRBJ2-3; weak D call: TRBD1 (6 bases). Germline CDR1 SNHLY, CDR2 FYNNEI. The CDR3 is made up of 16 amino acids. V dropped 6 bases and J dropped 4 bases, with 20 bases sitting between them. CDR3 nucleotides: TGTGCCAGCAGCCCCACAGGGCTTATTAGGTCAGATACGCAGTATTTT. Translation: CASSPTGLIRSDTQYF.

This clone was counted a few times. The chain is built from TRBV2 and TRBJ1-6; D may be TRBD1 (5 bases). The CDR3 covers 15 residues. Trimming removed 5 bases at V and 0 bases at J, with 8 bases between. Germline loops: CDR1 SNHLY, CDR2 FYNNEI. This chain's CDR3 is CASSRGGSYNSPLHF. CDR3 nucleotides: TGTGCCAGCAGTAGGGGCGGCTCCTATAATTCACCCCTCCACTTT.

This clone was recorded a few times. This chain connects TRBV7-9 to TRBJ2-7, with D uncertain. V was clipped by 0 bases and J by 0 bases, with 6 bases between them. The CDR3 length is 14 residues. Looked up from germline, CDR1 is SEHNR and CDR2 is FQNEAQ (reference sequence). The CDR3 bases are TGTGCCAGCAGCTTAGCGCGGAGCTCCTACGAGCAGTACTTC. Its translation is CASSLARSSYEQYF.

The chain links TRBV5-1 to TRBJ1-6; D remains ambiguous. The germline gives CDR1 SGHRS, CDR2 YFSETQ. V lost 0 bases and J lost 0, with 7 bases in between. CDR3 size: 16 residues. For the CDR3, the DNA is TGCGCCAGCAGCTTGGTTCCGAGCTCCTATAATTCACCCCTCCACTTT. Its protein is CASSLVPSSYNSPLHF.